These T cell receptor beta chains were read from a single sample in a study of blood T cell repertoires in COVID-19. Libraries were prepared by immunoSEQ multiplex PCR; TCRdb keeps only in-frame clonotypes and omits some of them. The table lists approximately 210,000 clones, around four fifths of them singletons, with approximately 8.1% in the top ten. The sequencing input was peripheral blood. The origin of the receptors is a woman aged 50 to 65 with active or convalescent COVID-19. The CDR3 runs from the conserved cysteine through the conserved F or W. D genes are given only for firm matches. Not every row has a clone size; where given, it reads once, few, many or a size class.

TRBV2	TRBJ1-2	many	-	TGTGCCAGCGAACAACAGGCCCCCCATAACTATGGCTACACCTTC	CASEQQAPHNYGYTF
TRBV4-2	TRBJ1-6	-	TRBD1	TGTGCCAGCAGCCAAGATAGGCAGGGGGCTCGGTCACCCCTCCACTTT	CASSQDRQGARSPLHF
TRBV6-5	TRBJ2-1	-	TRBD2	TGTGCCAGCAGTTACTCGGGGACTAGCGCGCCCGGGGGGCAGTTCTTC	CASSYSGTSAPGGQFF
TRBV14	TRBJ1-2	-	-	TGTGCCAGCAGCCAAGTCGGACAGACAACCTATGGCTACACCTTC	CASSQVGQTTYGYTF
TRBV5-1	TRBJ2-1	-	TRBD2	TGCGCCAGCAGCTTGGCCGCCACTAGCGGGAGGGATGAGCAGTTCTTC	CASSLAATSGRDEQFF
TRBV19	TRBJ1-1	few	-	TGTGCCAGTAGTTATCAGGGGCTAAGGACTGAAGCTTTCTTT	CASSYQGLRTEAFF
TRBV28	TRBJ1-2	-	-	TGTGCCAGCAGTTTTGGTGGGGGAGGCTATGGCTACACCTTC	CASSFGGGGYGYTF
TRBV9	TRBJ2-1	-	-	TGTGCCAGCAGCGTAGCCGGGGGATACGATGAGCAGTTCTTC	CASSVAGGYDEQFF
TRBV11-1	TRBJ2-5	-	-	TGTGCCAGCAGCTTAGGTCAGCAAGAGACCCAGTACTTC	CASSLGQQETQYF
TRBV7-2	TRBJ1-1	-	TRBD1	TGTGCCAGCAGCTCACAGGGGGCGAGCACTGAAGCTTTCTTT	CASSSQGASTEAFF
TRBV6-5	TRBJ2-2	-	-	TGTGCCAGCAGGGACTCTCCGAACACCGGGGAGCTGTTTTTT	CASRDSPNTGELFF
TRBV29-1	TRBJ2-7	-	TRBD1	TGCAGCACCCTTGGGGGACAGACCTACGAGCAGTACTTC	CSTLGGQTYEQYF
TRBV27	TRBJ1-1	-	TRBD1	TGTGCCAGCAGTTTATTGAGGGGACAGGTTAACACTGAAGCTTTCTTT	CASSLLRGQVNTEAFF
TRBV30	TRBJ1-1	-	-	TGTGCCTGGACGGTGAACACTGAAGCTTTCTTT	CAWTVNTEAFF
TRBV9	TRBJ2-1	once	-	TGTGCCAGCAGCGTAGCGGGAGTGATTTACAATGAGCAGTTCTTC	CASSVAGVIYNEQFF
TRBV29-1	TRBJ2-7	-	TRBD1	TGCAGCGTTGGACAGGGGGTTTCCTACGAGCAGTACTTC	CSVGQGVSYEQYF
TRBV24-1	TRBJ1-5	-	TRBD1	TGTGCCACCAGTGCCGACCCGGGACAGGGTAGAAGCAATCAGCCCCAGCATTTT	CATSADPGQGRSNQPQHF
TRBV2	TRBJ1-1	-	-	TGTGCCAGCGTTGTCGCAGGGACTAGCTTGGGCACTGAAGCTTTCTTT	CASVVAGTSLGTEAFF
TRBV7-9	TRBJ1-2	-	TRBD1	TGTGCCAGCAACACAGGGGGCTCAAACGTCTATGGCTACACCTTC	CASNTGGSNVYGYTF
TRBV5-4	TRBJ2-5	-	-	TGTGCCAGCAGCTTGGGAGGAGGGGACGAGACCCAGTACTTC	CASSLGGGDETQYF
TRBV6-5	TRBJ2-7	-	TRBD2	TGTGCCAGCAGTTACTCTCCGGGGAGGGACGAGCAGTACTTC	CASSYSPGRDEQYF
TRBV5-5	TRBJ1-3	-	TRBD1	TGTGCCAGCCAGGGGGCGCAAGGAAACACCATATATTTT	CASQGAQGNTIYF
TRBV3-1/TRBV3-2	TRBJ1-5	-	TRBD1	TGTGCCAGCAGCCAAGGACAGGGAGCCCAGCATTTT	CASSQGQGAQHF
TRBV5-6	TRBJ2-4	-	-	TGTGCCAGCAGCTTGGGTGCGAAAAACATTCAGTACTTC	CASSLGAKNIQYF
TRBV19	TRBJ2-2	-	TRBD2	TGTGCCAGTAGTCAATGGACTAGCGGGGGATACACCGGGGAGCTGTTTTTT	CASSQWTSGGYTGELFF
TRBV5-1	TRBJ2-3	once	-	TGCGCCAGCAGCTTGGTGGGGCGTGCAGGACCCACGCGGGATACGCAGTATTTT	CASSLVGRAGPTRDTQYF
TRBV6-6	TRBJ1-3	-	-	TGTGCCAGCAGTCAGGGGTTAAGCTCTGGAAACACCATATATTTT	CASSQGLSSGNTIYF
TRBV2	TRBJ2-5	once	-	TGTGCCAGCAGTTTCCGGCAGCGCATGGGTGAGACCCAGTACTTC	CASSFRQRMGETQYF
TRBV2	TRBJ2-7	once	-	TGTGCCAGCAGTGGACCACCCGACTTGGGCGAGCAGTACTTC	CASSGPPDLGEQYF
TRBV27	TRBJ2-6	-	-	TGTGCCAGCAGTTTCCTGGGGACACCAATCTCTGGGGCCAACGTCCTGACTTTC	CASSFLGTPISGANVLTF
TRBV9	TRBJ1-1	-	-	TGTGCCAGCAGCTCGCCTCCCTACGCTGAAGCTTTCTTT	CASSSPPYAEAFF
TRBV5-1	TRBJ2-5	-	-	TGCGCCAGCAGCTGGGCCCCACTAGTAGACGAGACCCAGTACTTC	CASSWAPLVDETQYF
TRBV7-3	TRBJ1-3	-	-	TGTGCCAGCAGCTTACAGGGGAACTCTGGAAACACCATATATTTT	CASSLQGNSGNTIYF
TRBV10-1	TRBJ1-6	-	-	TGCGCCAGCAGTGAAGGGACTAAGGATTCACCCCTCCACTTT	CASSEGTKDSPLHF
TRBV29-1	TRBJ1-1	-	-	TGCAGCGTTGGGTCTAGGGAGGCGAACACTGAAGCTTTCTTT	CSVGSREANTEAFF
TRBV15	TRBJ2-7	-	TRBD1	TGTGCCACAAGTACGGGACAGGGGTACGAGCAGTACTTC	CATSTGQGYEQYF
TRBV6-5	TRBJ2-3	-	TRBD2	TGTGCCAGCAGACCTGGGACTAGCGGGGCCGATACGCAGTATTTT	CASRPGTSGADTQYF
TRBV12-3/TRBV12-4	TRBJ1-5	-	-	TGTGCCAGCAGTTTACAGGGTAATCAGCCCCAGCATTTT	CASSLQGNQPQHF
TRBV5-8	TRBJ1-2	-	TRBD1	TGTGCCAGCAGCTTGTCACAGGGGGTCTATGGCTACACCTTC	CASSLSQGVYGYTF
TRBV4-1	TRBJ2-3	-	TRBD1	TGCGCCAGCAGCCCGGGACAGGGCCCCACAGATACGCAGTATTTT	CASSPGQGPTDTQYF
TRBV5-6	TRBJ1-5	-	-	TGTGCCAGCAGCTTGTTTGGGGGGAGCAATCAGCCCCAGCATTTT	CASSLFGGSNQPQHF
TRBV27	TRBJ2-2	-	TRBD2	TGTGCCAGCAGTATTAGCGGGAGTCCCGGGGAGCTGTTTTTT	CASSISGSPGELFF
TRBV28	TRBJ1-1	-	-	TGTGCCAGCTGGGGGCCTTCGCGGACTGAAGCTTTCTTT	CASWGPSRTEAFF
TRBV19	TRBJ1-4	-	TRBD1	TGTGCCAGTAGTAACCCGGGACAGTTGGGAACTAATGAAAAACTGTTTTTT	CASSNPGQLGTNEKLFF
TRBV5-5	TRBJ2-1	-	-	TGTGCCAGCAGCTTGGTACTAGCAGCCTCCTACAATGAGCAGTTCTTC	CASSLVLAASYNEQFF
TRBV6-1	TRBJ1-3	-	TRBD1	TGTGCCAGCAGTGAGCAGGGACAGGGTAACACCATATATTTT	CASSEQGQGNTIYF
TRBV7-2	TRBJ2-3	-	-	TGTGCCAGCAGCCCCATAGGGCGGGCAAGCACAGATACGCAGTATTTT	CASSPIGRASTDTQYF
TRBV27	TRBJ2-1	-	TRBD2	TGTGCCAGCAGGCGAGGACTAGCGGGGGGGAATGAGCAGTTCTTC	CASRRGLAGGNEQFF
TRBV28	TRBJ1-5	once	-	TGTGCCAGCAGTTTGGGAGGAAATGACAATCAGCCCCAGCATTTT	CASSLGGNDNQPQHF